The sequence of this T cell receptor (beta chain) was determined in a study of T cell responses to AZD1222 COVID-19 vaccine. This clone was seen just once. Its antigen is unknown. Only in-frame clones appear in the TCRdb table, and some are missing; sequencing was by immunoSEQ multiplex PCR. The data contain 120,000 or so clones, 80% to 95% of them singletons. Overall study findings and caveats: Reportedly, nearly half the spike-specific TCRs target unmutated variant regions. The repertoires were collected only after the peak T cell response.

The TCR was taken from an adult in good health. The sample here was peripheral blood, taken on day 0 of AZD1222 vaccination.

The CDR3 DNA is TGTGCCAGCAGTTATCTGGGTGAGCCCCAGCATTTT. This translates into CASSYLGEPQHF. The chain couples TRBV27 to TRBJ1-5; no definite D call. Germline-derived CDR1 and CDR2 are MNHEY and SMNVEV (reference sequence). V lost 4 bases, J lost 8 bases, and 9 bases lay in between. The CDR3 sequence is 12 residues long.